One sample yielded the 12 T cell receptor beta chains listed below, sequenced in a study of T cell responses to AZD1222 COVID-19 vaccine. Sequencing used immunoSEQ multiplex PCR; TCRdb keeps in-frame clones, though not all of them. The top ten clones hold about 2.2% of a sample with tens of thousands of clones, around 90% of them seen once. The sequenced sample was peripheral blood, obtained on day 0 of AZD1222 vaccination. These receptors came from an adult in good health.

The V and J genes are TRBV7-9 and TRBJ1-1; D possibly corresponds to TRBD1 (5 bases). CDR3 length: 14 amino acids. Germline values: CDR1 SEHNR, CDR2 FQNEAQ (reference sequence). The V gene lost 6 bases and the J gene lost 2 bases, with 13 bases spanning the gap. DNA of the CDR3: TGTGCCAGCAGTGGCAGGGAGGTTAACACTGAAGCTTTCTTT. It translates to CASSGREVNTEAFF.

The chain combines TRBV2 with TRBJ2-7, with TRBD2 identical over 8 bases. The junction had 11 bases not matched to a gene; V was cut back by 4 bases and J by 3 bases. Looked up from germline, CDR1 is SNHLY and CDR2 is FYNNEI. There are 16 residues in the CDR3. This chain's CDR3 is CASSVGASGGFYEQYF. In DNA, the CDR3 is TGTGCCAGCAGTGTTGGGGCCAGCGGGGGATTCTACGAGCAGTACTTC.

The chain joins TRBV2 to TRBJ1-3; no definite D call. Trimming took off 3 bases at V and 0 bases at J, with 6 bases between the two ends. The V gene's germline CDR1 is SNHLY and CDR2 FYNNEI. CDR3 length: 14 residues. The CDR3 loop reads CASSESISGNTIYF. CDR3 nucleotides: TGTGCCAGCAGTGAGTCGATCTCTGGAAACACCATATATTTT.

The chain couples TRBV27 to TRBJ1-6; D remains unclear. CDR3 length equals 13 residues. Germline values: CDR1 MNHEY, CDR2 SMNVEV (reference sequence). V lost 3 bases and J 6 bases, leaving 6 bases between the germline ends. The CDR3 sequence is CASSFRVNSPLHF. The CDR3 DNA reads as TGTGCCAGCAGTTTTAGGGTTAATTCACCCCTCCACTTT.

The gene calls are TRBV6-5 and TRBJ2-6; possible D gene TRBD2, 6 bases. This CDR3 region has 14 residues. The germline V gene encodes CDR1 MNHEY and CDR2 SVGAGI. Trimming took off 6 bases at V and 2 bases at J, with 8 bases between the two ends. In DNA, the CDR3 is TGTGCCAGCAGCGGAGGGACTGGGGCCAACGTCCTGACTTTC. Translating it yields CASSGGTGANVLTF.

The J gene is TRBJ1-1, the V gene TRBV18; D gene unclear. Trimming took off 0 bases at V and 0 bases at J, with 11 bases between the two ends. The germline gives CDR1 KGHSH, CDR2 LQKENI. CDR3 size: 16 residues. CDR3 residues: CASSPPTRAMNTEAFF. DNA of the CDR3: TGTGCCAGCTCACCACCTACTCGGGCGATGAACACTGAAGCTTTCTTT.

The chain carries TRBV7-2 and TRBJ2-5; a possible D gene is TRBD2 (5 bases). Germline CDR1 reads SGHTA; CDR2 reads FQGNSA. CDR3 length: 15 residues. The V gene lost 2 bases and the J gene lost 5 bases, with 15 bases spanning the gap. The CDR3 here is CASSLQFGWRETQYF. The CDR3 DNA is TGTGCCAGCAGCTTACAGTTTGGGTGGAGGGAGACCCAGTACTTC.

The rearrangement joins TRBV7-9 to TRBJ1-6; no clear D gene. The V and J ends lost 2 bases and 9 bases respectively, with 8 bases between them. The germline gives CDR1 SEHNR, CDR2 FQNEAQ (reference sequence). The CDR3 has 13 residues. CDR3 sequence: CASSLQNLSPLHF. The DNA of the CDR3 is TGTGCCAGCAGCTTACAAAACCTTTCACCCCTCCACTTT.

V gene TRBV27 combines with J gene TRBJ2-7; TRBD2 aligns across 10 bases. With 7 bases clipped from V and 6 bases from J, the junction kept 9 bases outside the gene matches. Germline V gives CDR1 MNHEY, CDR2 SMNVEV (reference sequence). The CDR3 is 14 amino acids. The CDR3 region has the DNA TGTGCCAGCACCTCTAGCGGGAGCGCGGGCGAGCAGTACTTC. Translated, it gives CASTSSGSAGEQYF.

J is TRBJ2-1 and V is TRBV29-1, with TRBD2 matching 8 bases. The CDR3 is made up of 14 amino acids. CDR1 is SQVTM and CDR2 is ANQGSEA in the germline V gene. V was pared by 3 bases and J by 5 bases, with 6 bases of the junction left unmatched. CDR3 sequence (DNA): TGCAGCGTTGATAGAGCGGGAGTCAACAATGAGCAGTTCTTC. This translates into CSVDRAGVNNEQFF.

The rearrangement joins TRBV6-5 to TRBJ2-7; perhaps TRBD1 as D (6 bases). The CDR3 consists of 13 residues. V was clipped by 2 bases and J by 7 bases, with 12 bases between them. The V gene's germline CDR1 is MNHEY and CDR2 SVGAGI. CDR3 sequence reads: CASSYLTGFEQYF. The CDR3 DNA sequence: TGTGCCAGCAGTTACCTGACAGGTTTTGAGCAGTACTTC.

This rearrangement joins TRBV6-5 to TRBJ2-1; 10 positions agree with TRBD1. The germline CDR1 and CDR2 sequences are MNHEY and SVGAGI. V shed 6 bases, J shed 10 bases, and the junction held 12 bases outside the gene matches. The CDR3 consists of 15 residues. This CDR3 is CASSQDRGRVNEQFF. The CDR3, as DNA: TGTGCCAGCAGCCAAGACAGGGGGCGGGTCAACGAGCAGTTCTTC.